This TCR beta chain was profiled in a study of blood T cell repertoires in COVID-19. In the study overall: Sites across the United States, Italy and Spain contributed samples from acute and convalescent COVID-19. From T cells, B-cell-depleted T cells, or PBMCs came the material, which was cDNA or gDNA.

Trimming removed 3 bases from V and 8 bases from J, with 10 bases in between. Looked up from germline, CDR1 is SNHLY and CDR2 is FYNNEI. This CDR3 contains 12 residues. Original methodology: Nucleated cell number was recorded as an estimate derived from reference gene primer amplification. Some clones are missing from TCRdb's copy, which holds only in-frame ones; the method was immunoSEQ multiplex PCR. V and J calls and clone size are as listed in that table; D and trimming were resolved from the DNA. Here the sample spans some 300,000 clones, around 88% being singletons. Sequenced input: peripheral blood. The TCR was taken from a woman in her sixties or seventies with COVID-19, enrolled during active disease. The chain combines TRBV2 with TRBJ1-2; D call uncertain. The CDR3 nucleotides read TGTGCCAGCAGTGACCCTCTAACGGGCTACACCTTC. Translating gives CASSDPLTGYTF.